This is a list of T cell receptor beta chains from one sample in a study of Graves' ophthalmopathy and Graves' hyperthyroidism. TCRdb called the multiplex PCR reads again in MiXCR, with one record for every CDR3 protein. Among 620,000 or so distinct CDR3 sequences listed, approximately 21% were seen once. Sequenced sample: peripheral blood. The receptors were sampled from a woman aged 18-30 years with stable Graves' hyperthyroidism. Some clones in this sample may be carry-over from other donors' samples. CDR3s include the opening cysteine and the closing phenylalanine or tryptophan. The order of the fields is J gene, V gene, clone size, D gene, CDR3 protein, CDR3 DNA. A D gene is named only where the DNA matches it firmly. Some rows have no size entry. The others give once, few or many, or a class for an expanded clone.

TRBJ2-7,TRBV4-1,-,-,CASSQEGQGTHGQYF,TGCGCCAGCAGCCAAGAAGGGCAGGGGACCCACGGGCAGTACTTC
TRBJ1-2,TRBV2,-,TRBD1,CASSVQGAKNYGYTF,TGTGCCAGCAGTGTACAGGGGGCGAAAAACTATGGCTACACCTTC
TRBJ1-5,TRBV11-2,many,TRBD1,CASSLGDRAQPQHF,TGTGCCAGCAGCTTAGGGGACAGGGCTCAGCCCCAGCATTTT
TRBJ1-5,TRBV6-4,-,-,CASSRGRANQPQHF,TGTGCCAGCAGTCGGGGCAGGGCTAATCAGCCCCAGCATTTT
TRBJ2-2,TRBV30,-,-,CAWADSGMNTGELFF,TGTGCCTGGGCCGACTCGGGTATGAACACCGGGGAGCTGTTTTTT
TRBJ2-7,TRBV27,few,TRBD2,CASSFRDYYEQYF,TGTGCCAGCAGTTTCCGGGACTACTACGAGCAGTACTTC
TRBJ1-2,TRBV6-5,many,TRBD1,CASSSQGAGGYTF,TGTGCCAGCAGTTCCCAGGGGGCGGGAGGCTACACCTTC
TRBJ2-7,TRBV27,-,TRBD1,CASSSRTGVEQYF,TGTGCCAGCAGCTCCCGGACAGGGGTAGAGCAGTACTTC
TRBJ1-1,TRBV29-1,many,-,CSVGGATEAFF,TGCAGCGTTGGAGGGGCAACTGAAGCTTTCTTT
TRBJ2-7,TRBV20-1,many,-,CSAGTKTGLEYF,TGCAGTGCTGGTACTAAGACGGGACTGGAGTACTTC
TRBJ1-3,TRBV6-1,-,-,CASTPPGNTIYF,TGTGCCAGCACCCCTCCTGGAAACACCATATATTTT
TRBJ1-1,TRBV6-1,many,-,CASSRSGGLVGEAFF,TGTGCCAGCAGTAGATCAGGTGGGCTTGTCGGTGAAGCTTTCTTT
TRBJ2-7,TRBV28,many,-,CASDLDGGEQYF,TGTGCCAGCGACCTCGACGGGGGCGAGCAGTACTTC
TRBJ1-5,TRBV12-3/TRBV12-4,many,TRBD1,CASSWDSQPQHF,TGTGCCAGCAGTTGGGACAGTCAGCCCCAGCATTTT
TRBJ1-2,TRBV2,many,TRBD1,CASRSRGPPAYGYTF,TGTGCCAGCAGATCCAGGGGGCCCCCGGCCTATGGCTACACCTTC
TRBJ1-2,TRBV6-1,many,-,CASSEARDFGYTF,TGTGCCAGCAGTGAAGCCAGGGACTTTGGCTACACCTTC
TRBJ1-2,TRBV9,many,-,CASSAQDGGFYGYTF,TGTGCCAGCAGCGCCCAAGACGGGGGGTTCTATGGCTACACCTTC
TRBJ2-7,TRBV27,many,TRBD1,CASSQKRGQRSYEQYF,TGTGCCAGCAGCCAAAAAAGGGGACAGCGGTCTTACGAGCAGTACTTC
TRBJ1-1,TRBV19,many,TRBD1,CAIRDSLNTEAFF,TGTGCCATAAGGGACAGCTTGAACACTGAAGCTTTCTTT
TRBJ2-5,TRBV5-1,many,-,CASSPQDSGETQYF,TGCGCCAGCAGCCCGCAGGATTCCGGAGAGACCCAGTACTTC
TRBJ2-4,TRBV12-3/TRBV12-4,few,-,CASSGQSGVAKNIQYF,TGTGCCAGCAGTGGACAGAGCGGGGTAGCCAAAAACATTCAGTACTTC
TRBJ1-6,TRBV6-5,many,TRBD1,CASSPGQGYNSPLHF,TGTGCCAGCAGTCCGGGACAGGGGTATAATTCACCCCTCCACTTT
TRBJ1-2,TRBV6-1,many,TRBD1,CASKPTGDYIYGYTF,TGTGCCAGCAAACCAACAGGGGATTACATCTATGGCTACACCTTC
TRBJ1-2,TRBV6-4,-,-,CASGWTVHTF,TGTGCCAGCGGTTGGACAGTCCACACCTTC
TRBJ2-7,TRBV28,few,-,CASRLPGTRYEQYF,TGTGCCAGCAGACTCCCCGGGACAAGATACGAGCAGTACTTC
TRBJ2-5,TRBV2,many,TRBD1,CASSETAGGLETQYF,TGTGCCAGCAGTGAAACGGCAGGGGGCTTAGAGACCCAGTACTTC
TRBJ1-3,TRBV2,many,-,CASSDWAPTGNTIYF,TGTGCCAGCAGTGATTGGGCACCAACTGGAAACACCATATATTTT
TRBJ2-7,TRBV7-6,-,-,CASSGTGWPRYEQYF,TGTGCCAGCAGCGGAACAGGGTGGCCGAGGTACGAGCAGTACTTC
TRBJ1-1,TRBV10-3,-,TRBD1,CAISDTYRGPMSTEAFF,TGTGCCATCAGTGATACTTACAGGGGGCCTATGAGCACTGAAGCTTTCTTT
TRBJ1-5,TRBV6-5,many,-,CASSYSAQGHQPQHF,TGTGCCAGCAGTTACTCGGCGCAGGGCCATCAGCCCCAGCATTTT
TRBJ2-7,TRBV10-2,many,-,CASVAVGIYEQYF,TGCGCCAGCGTAGCTGTGGGGATCTACGAGCAGTACTTC